The 23 T cell receptor beta chains in this list originate from one sample, sequenced in a study of intratumoral heterogeneity in liver cancer. Some clones are missing from TCRdb's copy, which holds only in-frame ones; the method was immunoSEQ multiplex PCR. The sample holds some 20,000 clones, just under 75% seen once. Specimen: tumor-adjacent normal tissue, collected before any cancer treatment. These receptors were collected from a woman in her 70s with hepatocellular carcinoma.

The rearrangement links TRBV6-1 to TRBJ2-7; possible D gene TRBD2, 6 bases. There are 12 residues in the CDR3. Germline-derived CDR1 and CDR2 are MNHNS and SASEGT. The V end was cut by 0 bases, the J end by 6 bases, with 6 bases between. The CDR3 loop is CASSEAGGEQYF. In DNA form, the CDR3 reads TGTGCCAGCAGTGAAGCCGGGGGCGAGCAGTACTTC.

The rearrangement joins TRBV2 to TRBJ2-2; 7 bases are a match to TRBD2. Germline V gene lookup returns CDR1 SNHLY and CDR2 FYNNEI. This CDR3 spans 14 amino acids. V shed 7 bases, J shed 1 base, and the junction held 3 bases outside the gene matches. This CDR3 is CASIRGRNTGELFF. The CDR3 DNA reads TGTGCCAGCATTCGCGGGAGGAACACCGGGGAGCTGTTTTTT.

The chain couples TRBV28 to TRBJ1-1, with unresolved D. Germline CDR1 MDHEN, CDR2 SYDVKM. The CDR3 covers 10 residues. V lost 8 bases and J lost 7, with 8 bases in between. The CDR3 nucleotides read TGTGCCAGCCGACGGGGTGAAGCTTTCTTT. This sequence encodes CASRRGEAFF.

This chain connects TRBV5-1 to TRBJ2-7, with 8 bases fitting TRBD1. This CDR3 region has 15 residues. In germline, CDR1 is SGHRS, CDR2 YFSETQ. Trimming removed 4 bases from V and 2 bases from J; junction bases left unmatched: 8. The CDR3 coding sequence is TGCGCCAGCAGCCACTCCGGACAGGGACCCTACGAGCAGTACTTC. This gives the protein CASSHSGQGPYEQYF.

The CDR3 reads CASSEVVERNQPQHF. The CDR3 bases are TGTGCCAGCAGTGAAGTTGTGGAAAGGAATCAGCCCCAGCATTTT. The genes are TRBV6-1 and TRBJ1-5; D uncertain. The CDR3 consists of 15 residues. Germline V lookup: CDR1 MNHNS, CDR2 SASEGT. Trimming cost V 1 base and J 4 bases, with 11 bases left between them.

This clone was seen a few times. The chain couples TRBV7-9 to TRBJ1-1; D gene unclear. This CDR3 region has 12 residues. Germline CDR1 reads SEHNR; CDR2 reads FQNEAQ (reference sequence). V lost 1 base to trimming and J lost 6 bases, with 6 bases between them. The DNA for the CDR3 is TGTGCCAGCAGCTTAGGGGGATCTGAAGCTTTCTTT. Translated, it gives CASSLGGSEAFF.

The chain carries TRBV21-1 and TRBJ2-1; TRBD2 is taken as the D call from the table, unchecked against the DNA. TRBV21-1 is designated a pseudogene. CDR3 size: 17 residues. CDR3: CASSKLLASGRGNEQFF. In DNA, the CDR3 is TGTGCCAGCAGCAAACTCCTTGCCAGCGGGAGAGGCAATGAGCAGTTCTTC.

The chain combines TRBV18 with TRBJ2-1; D is perhaps TRBD1 (6 bases). Germline lookup yields CDR1 KGHSH and CDR2 LQKENI. V was cut by 3 bases and J by 5 bases, with 14 bases left in between. The CDR3 is made up of 15 amino acids. The CDR3 region has the DNA TGTGCCAGCTCACCCACCCAAGGACAGCACAATGAGCAGTTCTTC. This translates into CASSPTQGQHNEQFF.

V is TRBV3-1 (or the pseudogene TRBV3-2) and J is TRBJ2-5, with a tentative D call TRBD1 (5 bases). V gave up 4 bases and J gave up 2 bases, with 8 bases separating them. CDR1 is LGHDT and CDR2 is YNNKEL in the germline V gene (reference sequence). The length of the CDR3 is 13 residues. In DNA, the CDR3 is TGTGCCAGCAGCCCGACAGAACAAGAGACCCAGTACTTC. Amino acids: CASSPTEQETQYF.

The chain recombines TRBV7-2 with TRBJ2-2; TRBD2 matches at 12 bases. Looked up from germline, CDR1 is SGHTA and CDR2 is FQGNSA. This CDR3 comprises 16 residues. With V trimmed by 3 bases and J by 5 bases, 4 bases remained unmatched. The CDR3 coding sequence is TGTGCCAGCAGCTTGACTAGCGGGAGCGATACCGGGGAGCTGTTTTTT. Its protein is CASSLTSGSDTGELFF.

The chain employs TRBV6-5 and TRBJ2-7, with 14 bases lining up with TRBD2. Trimming removed 6 bases from V and 2 bases from J; junction bases left unmatched: 0. This CDR3 has 14 residues. Per germline, CDR1 MNHEY and CDR2 SVGAGI. The CDR3 protein is CASRGLAGAYEQYF. The CDR3 DNA reads TGTGCCAGCAGGGGACTAGCGGGAGCCTACGAGCAGTACTTC.

J is TRBJ1-5 and V is TRBV19; no clear D gene. CDR1 is LNHDA, CDR2 SQIVND, per germline (reference sequence). The CDR3 runs 15 residues. Trimming removed 1 base from V and 1 base from J, with 8 bases in between. For the CDR3, the DNA is TGTGCCAGTAGTATAGCCCAGACAAGCAATCAGCCCCAGCATTTT. Translated: CASSIAQTSNQPQHF. The whole variable domain, filled in from reference TRBV19 and TRBJ1-5, reads DGGITQSPKYLFRKEGQNVTLSCEQNLNHDAMYWYRQDPGQGLRLIYYSQIVNDFQKGDIAEGYSVSREKKESFPLTVTSAQKNPTAFYLCASSIAQTSNQPQHFGDGTRLSIL.

This chain uses TRBV19 with TRBJ1-2; D remains ambiguous. Germline V gives CDR1 LNHDA, CDR2 SQIVND (reference sequence). V dropped 3 bases and J dropped 8 bases, with 13 bases sitting between them. This CDR3 comprises 13 residues. CDR3 nucleotide sequence: TGTGCCAGTAGTATGAGCGGGTCGCAAGGCTACACCTTC. Translated: CASSMSGSQGYTF.

The chain has TRBV9 and TRBJ2-2, with 12 bases matching TRBD2. Germline V lookup: CDR1 SGDLS, CDR2 YYNGEE. V was pared by 4 bases and J by 8 bases, with 9 bases of the junction left unmatched. The CDR3 covers 16 residues. The CDR3 sequence: CASSTRTSGNWGELFF. The CDR3 DNA is TGTGCCAGCAGCACCCGGACTAGCGGGAATTGGGGGGAGCTGTTTTTT.

This clone appeared a few times. This chain links TRBV29-1 with TRBJ2-2; the D gene is possibly TRBD2 (6 bases). The CDR3 is 13 amino acids. V lost 6 bases, J lost 5 bases, and 13 bases lay in between. From germline, CDR1 is SQVTM and CDR2 ANQGSEA. The CDR3 bases are TGCAGCGTCCAGGAGGGAGGAACCGGGGAGCTGTTTTTT. Translated: CSVQEGGTGELFF.

V and J are TRBV30 and TRBJ1-3, with D maybe TRBD1 (6 bases). V lost 7 bases, J lost 4 bases, and 14 bases lay in between. The CDR3 sequence is 13 residues long. Germline V CDR1 and CDR2: GTSNPN, SVGIG (reference sequence). CDR3 sequence: CAYGGGRGNTIYF. The CDR3 DNA is TGTGCCTACGGAGGGGGGCGAGGAAACACCATATATTTT.

The table lists this clone with a few counts. The chain recombines TRBV19 with TRBJ2-6; 7 bases fit TRBD1. The CDR3 length is 18 residues. After removal of 8 bases from V and 1 base from J, the junction contained 14 bases not matched to a gene. Germline CDR1 and CDR2: LNHDA and SQIVND (reference sequence). The CDR3 bases are TGTGCCAGTGGTTTGGACAGGAGCCGTCCTTCTGGGGCCAACGTCCTGACTTTC. Its protein is CASGLDRSRPSGANVLTF.

This clone was counted between two and nine times. The genes are TRBV30 and TRBJ2-2, with D unclear. V was trimmed by 4 bases and J by 6 bases, leaving 12 bases between them. This CDR3 contains 13 residues. The V gene's germline CDR1 is GTSNPN and CDR2 SVGIG (reference sequence). CDR3 DNA: TGTGCCTGGATGGGCAGATTGGCCGGGGAGCTGTTTTTT. Amino acid sequence: CAWMGRLAGELFF.

The chain has TRBV12-3 or TRBV12-4 and TRBJ2-7, with D tentatively TRBD1 (6 bases). This CDR3 is 13 amino acids long. Trimming took off 3 bases at V and 2 bases at J, with 8 bases between the two ends. The CDR3 spells CASSFNRAYEQYF. DNA for the CDR3: TGTGCCAGCAGTTTTAACAGGGCCTACGAGCAGTACTTC.

This chain joins TRBV2 and TRBJ1-3; a possible D gene is TRBD1 (5 bases). With 3 bases removed from V and 0 bases from J, the gap between germline ends came to 12 bases. CDR3 size: 16 residues. The germline gives CDR1 SNHLY, CDR2 FYNNEI. The DNA for the CDR3 is TGTGCCAGCAGTGATATCGGCAGGGCCTCTGGAAACACCATATATTTT. Protein: CASSDIGRASGNTIYF.

This chain uses TRBV7-2 with TRBJ2-7; no definite D call. The germline V gene encodes CDR1 SGHTA and CDR2 FQGNSA. Trimming pared 1 base from V and 0 bases from J, leaving 10 bases between. The CDR3 consists of 15 residues. The CDR3 coding sequence is TGTGCCAGCAGCTTAGAGGCAGGAAGCTCCTACGAGCAGTACTTC. Protein product: CASSLEAGSSYEQYF.

The chain links TRBV6-8 to TRBJ1-2; TRBD1 matches at 7 bases. Trimming cost V 10 bases and J 5 bases; bases outside gene matches: 16. The germline V gene encodes CDR1 MNHGY and CDR2 SAAAGT. The CDR3 consists of 15 residues. The CDR3 sequence: CATQEGASDPYGYTF. The CDR3 coding sequence is TGTGCCACCCAGGAGGGGGCGAGCGATCCGTATGGCTACACCTTC.

This rearrangement joins TRBV19 to TRBJ1-3, with D tentatively TRBD1 (6 bases). Trimming removed 7 bases at V and 0 bases at J, with 10 bases between. Per germline, CDR1 LNHDA and CDR2 SQIVND (reference sequence). The CDR3 consists of 14 residues. CDR3 DNA: TGTGCCAGTACTACAGGGAGCTCTGGAAACACCATATATTTT. This translates into CASTTGSSGNTIYF.